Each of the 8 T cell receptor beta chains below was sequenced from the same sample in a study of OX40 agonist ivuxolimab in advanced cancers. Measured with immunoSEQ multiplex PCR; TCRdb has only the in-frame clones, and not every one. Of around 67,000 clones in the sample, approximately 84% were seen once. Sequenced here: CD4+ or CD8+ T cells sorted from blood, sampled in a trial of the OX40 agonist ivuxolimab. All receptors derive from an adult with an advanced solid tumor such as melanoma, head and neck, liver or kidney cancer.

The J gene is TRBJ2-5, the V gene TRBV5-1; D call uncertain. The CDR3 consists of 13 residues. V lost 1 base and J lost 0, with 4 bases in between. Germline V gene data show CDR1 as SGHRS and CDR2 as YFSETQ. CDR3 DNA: TGCGCCAGCAGCTTGACGGACCAAGAGACCCAGTACTTC. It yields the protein CASSLTDQETQYF.

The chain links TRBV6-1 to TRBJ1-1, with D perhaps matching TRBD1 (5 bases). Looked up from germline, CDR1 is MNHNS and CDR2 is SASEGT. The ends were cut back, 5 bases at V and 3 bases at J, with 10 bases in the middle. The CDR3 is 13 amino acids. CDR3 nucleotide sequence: TGTGCCAGCAGTCCCCGGGGGGACACTGAAGCTTTCTTT. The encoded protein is CASSPRGDTEAFF.

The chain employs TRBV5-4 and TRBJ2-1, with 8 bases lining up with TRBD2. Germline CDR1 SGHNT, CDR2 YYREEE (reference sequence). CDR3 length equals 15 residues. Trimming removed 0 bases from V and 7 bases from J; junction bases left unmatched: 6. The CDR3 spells CASSLDTGTRNEQFF. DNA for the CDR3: TGTGCCAGCAGCTTGGATACCGGGACTAGGAATGAGCAGTTCTTC.

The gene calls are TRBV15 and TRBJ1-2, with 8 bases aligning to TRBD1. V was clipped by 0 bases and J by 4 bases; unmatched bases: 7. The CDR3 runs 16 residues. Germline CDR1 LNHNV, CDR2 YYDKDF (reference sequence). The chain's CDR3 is CATSRDQDRVGYGYTF. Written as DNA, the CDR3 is TGTGCCACCAGCAGAGATCAGGACAGGGTTGGCTATGGCTACACCTTC.

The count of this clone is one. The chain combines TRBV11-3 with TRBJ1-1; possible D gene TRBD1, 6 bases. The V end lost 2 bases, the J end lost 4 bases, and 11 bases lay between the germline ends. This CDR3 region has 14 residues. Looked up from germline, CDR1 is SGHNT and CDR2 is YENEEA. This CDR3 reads CASSLNTGLTEAFF. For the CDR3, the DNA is TGTGCCAGCAGCTTAAATACAGGGCTCACTGAAGCTTTCTTT.

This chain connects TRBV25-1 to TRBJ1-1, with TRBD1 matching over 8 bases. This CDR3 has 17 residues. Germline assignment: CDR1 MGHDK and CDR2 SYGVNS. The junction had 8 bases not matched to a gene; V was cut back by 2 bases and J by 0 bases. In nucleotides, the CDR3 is TGTGCCAGCAGTGAAGGACAGGGCCTTACTTTGAACACTGAAGCTTTCTTT. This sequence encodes CASSEGQGLTLNTEAFF.

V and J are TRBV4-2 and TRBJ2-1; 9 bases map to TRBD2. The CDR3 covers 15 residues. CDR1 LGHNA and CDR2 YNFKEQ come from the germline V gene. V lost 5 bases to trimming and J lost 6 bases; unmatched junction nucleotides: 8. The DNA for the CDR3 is TGTGCCAGCAGCACCGCGGGGGGGCTGGTCAATGAGCAGTTCTTC. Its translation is CASSTAGGLVNEQFF.

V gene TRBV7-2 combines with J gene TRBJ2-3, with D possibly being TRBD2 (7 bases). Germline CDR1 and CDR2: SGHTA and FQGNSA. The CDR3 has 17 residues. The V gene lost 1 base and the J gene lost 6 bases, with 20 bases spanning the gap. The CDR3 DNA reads TGTGCCAGCAGCTTAGTTGGGTCGGGAGGAGGGGGGGATACGCAGTATTTT. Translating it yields CASSLVGSGGGGDTQYF.